The present TCR beta chain was sequenced within a study of shared clonotypes between healthy human individuals. The study separated CD4+ cells into CD45RA+ naive and CD45RA-negative memory subsets. Genomic DNA belonging to each subset was distributed in equal measure over several immunoSEQ plates. Repertoires were generated with immunoSEQ multiplex PCR, while TCRdb's copy carries only in-frame clones and drops some. This table holds about 2.4 million clones, over 85% found once. The sequenced material came from naive CD4+ T cells from PBMCs. Stated subset: CD45RA+ positively selected. This clonotype was obtained from a man between 18 and 35 years old in good health. Some clones in this sample may be carry-over from other donors' samples.

Written as DNA, the CDR3 is TGCAGCGTAGGGTTTTGGGGGCGTACCTACGAGCAGTACTTC. Its protein product is CSVGFWGRTYEQYF. V usage is TRBV29-1 and J usage is TRBJ2-7; the D gene is possibly TRBD1 (6 bases). The CDR3 runs to 14 residues. V was clipped by 6 bases and J by 2 bases, with 17 bases between them. Germline-derived CDR1 and CDR2 are SQVTM and ANQGSEA.